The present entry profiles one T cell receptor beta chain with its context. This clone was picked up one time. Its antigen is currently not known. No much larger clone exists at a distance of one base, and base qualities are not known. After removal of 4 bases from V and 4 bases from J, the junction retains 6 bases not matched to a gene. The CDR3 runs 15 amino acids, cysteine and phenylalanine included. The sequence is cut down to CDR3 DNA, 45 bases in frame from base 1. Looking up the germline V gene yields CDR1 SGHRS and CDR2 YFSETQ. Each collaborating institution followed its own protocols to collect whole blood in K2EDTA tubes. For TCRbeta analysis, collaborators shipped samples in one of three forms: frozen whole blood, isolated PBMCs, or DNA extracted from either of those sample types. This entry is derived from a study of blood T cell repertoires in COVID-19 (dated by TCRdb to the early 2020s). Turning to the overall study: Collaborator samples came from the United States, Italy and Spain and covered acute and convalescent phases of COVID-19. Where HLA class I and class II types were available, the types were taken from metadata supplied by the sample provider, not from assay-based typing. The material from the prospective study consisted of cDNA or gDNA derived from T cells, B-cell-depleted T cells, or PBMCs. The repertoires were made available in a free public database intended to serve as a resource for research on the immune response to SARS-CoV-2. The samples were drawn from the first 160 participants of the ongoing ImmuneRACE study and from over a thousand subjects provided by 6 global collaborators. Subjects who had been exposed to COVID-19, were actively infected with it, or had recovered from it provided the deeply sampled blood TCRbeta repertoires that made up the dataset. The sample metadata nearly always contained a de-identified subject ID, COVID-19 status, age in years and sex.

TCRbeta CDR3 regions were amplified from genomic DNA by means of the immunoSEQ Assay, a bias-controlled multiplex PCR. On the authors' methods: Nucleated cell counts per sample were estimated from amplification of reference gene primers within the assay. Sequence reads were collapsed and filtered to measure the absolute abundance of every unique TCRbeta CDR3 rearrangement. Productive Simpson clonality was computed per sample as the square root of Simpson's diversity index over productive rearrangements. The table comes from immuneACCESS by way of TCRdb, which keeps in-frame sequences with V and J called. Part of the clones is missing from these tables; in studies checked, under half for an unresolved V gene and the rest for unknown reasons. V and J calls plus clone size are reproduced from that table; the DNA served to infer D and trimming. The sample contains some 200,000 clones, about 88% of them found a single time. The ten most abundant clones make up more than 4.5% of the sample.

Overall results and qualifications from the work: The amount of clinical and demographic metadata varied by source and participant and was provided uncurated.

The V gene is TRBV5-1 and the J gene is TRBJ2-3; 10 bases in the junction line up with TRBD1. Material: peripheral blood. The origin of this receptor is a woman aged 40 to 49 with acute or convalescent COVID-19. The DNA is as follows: TGCGCCAGCAGCCTGGGTGACAGGGGGCCAGATACGCAGTATTTT. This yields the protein CASSLGDRGPDTQYF.